A selection of T cell receptor beta chains follows, all from one sample in a study of blood T cells in healthy people across ages. Each CDR3 protein gets one entry after TCRdb re-called the 5' RACE reads with MiXCR. The data show 920,000 or so distinct CDR3 sequences, with less than 50% seen just once and approximately 17% held by the top ten. Input material: blood. The source is a woman aged 55-70 years in good health. Each CDR3 is given with its conserved first and last residue. The D gene is left open where the match is weak. Clone size, where shown, is once, few, many, or a class for clones that have expanded.

d_call	v_call	clone_size	j_call	cdr3_nt	cdr3_aa
-	TRBV6-2/TRBV6-3	many	TRBJ2-7	TGTGCCAGCAGCCGACTTCACGAGCAGTACTTC	CASSRLHEQYF
-	TRBV9	few	TRBJ2-7	TGTGCCAGCAGCCGGACGGGAGAGAGCTCCTACGAGCAGTACTTC	CASSRTGESSYEQYF
TRBD2	TRBV5-1	few	TRBJ2-1	TGCGCCAGCAGCTTGGAGGGTCGTGGACTAGCGGGAGGGTTTGAGCAGTTCTTC	CASSLEGRGLAGGFEQFF
-	TRBV20-1	-	TRBJ2-5	TGCAGTGCTAGAGAGCCAGTCATTGAGACCCAGTACTTC	CSAREPVIETQYF
TRBD2	TRBV12-3/TRBV12-4	few	TRBJ2-1	TGTGCCAGCAGTCGGACTAGCCGCTACAATGAGCAGTTCTTC	CASSRTSRYNEQFF
TRBD1	TRBV4-1	-	TRBJ1-4	TGCGCCAGCAGCCCGGAGGACAGGGCAGAAAAACTGTTTTTT	CASSPEDRAEKLFF
-	TRBV27	few	TRBJ1-2	TGTGCCAGCAGTGTTAACCTTTTCGGGGGCTACACCTTC	CASSVNLFGGYTF
-	TRBV6-2/TRBV6-3	few	TRBJ2-1	TGTGCCGGCAGTTTCGACTCGTACAATGAGCAGTTCTTC	CAGSFDSYNEQFF
TRBD2	TRBV6-5	few	TRBJ2-6	TGTGCCAGCAGTTACCTGGGGGGGAGTGGGGCCAACGTCCTGACTTTC	CASSYLGGSGANVLTF
TRBD2	TRBV5-1	-	TRBJ2-3	TGCGCCAGCAGCTCGCTACTAGCGGGACCCACAGATACGCAGTATTTT	CASSSLLAGPTDTQYF
TRBD1	TRBV5-1	-	TRBJ2-7	TGCGCCAGCACCAGGACAGGGGGAGACTACGAGCAGTACTTC	CASTRTGGDYEQYF
-	TRBV5-6	few	TRBJ2-5	TGTGCCAGCAGCTGGGCCCAAGAGACCCAGTACTTC	CASSWAQETQYF
TRBD1	TRBV28	-	TRBJ2-7	TGTGCCAGCAGTTTAGGACAGGAGTCCTACGAGCAGTACTTC	CASSLGQESYEQYF
-	TRBV5-6	few	TRBJ2-7	TGTGCCAGCAGCTTGACGGCGTCCGTCTACGAGCAGTACTTC	CASSLTASVYEQYF
-	TRBV7-9	-	TRBJ1-4	TGTGCCAGTGAGATAGGTGAAAAACTGTTTTTT	CASEIGEKLFF
TRBD2	TRBV29-1	many	TRBJ2-5	TGCAGCGTTGCCCTGGGAGCGGGAGTCGAGACCCAGTACTTC	CSVALGAGVETQYF
-	TRBV7-6	-	TRBJ2-3	TGTGCCAGCAGCCTAGAGTGGAGGGCCGGCACAGATACGCAGTATTTT	CASSLEWRAGTDTQYF
TRBD2	TRBV7-6	-	TRBJ2-1	TGTGCCAGCAGTTTTTATTCCGCGACTAGCGGGAGGAATGAGCAGTTCTTC	CASSFYSATSGRNEQFF
-	TRBV12-3/TRBV12-4	-	TRBJ2-4	TGTGCCAGCAGCCGCACAGGAAAGGAGCAGTACTTC	CASSRTGKEQYF
TRBD2	TRBV14	-	TRBJ2-1	TGTGCCAGCAGCCTGACTAGCGGGAGTGGCGAGCAGTTCTTC	CASSLTSGSGEQFF
-	TRBV7-2	-	TRBJ2-5	TGTGCCAGCAGCGGTGCAGGGGCCTCCTTGGAGACCCAGTACTTC	CASSGAGASLETQYF
TRBD1	TRBV29-1	few	TRBJ2-1	TGCAGCGTTGGGGGACAGGGGTTGGCTAGTTGGGGAGTACACAATGAGCAGTTCTTC	CSVGGQGLASWGVHNEQFF
TRBD2	TRBV5-1	few	TRBJ2-1	TGCGCCAGCAGCTTGGGGGGGACTAGCGTCGATGAGCAGTTCTTC	CASSLGGTSVDEQFF
-	TRBV27	few	TRBJ2-7	TGTGCCAGCAGTTTTCAGGGGAAGAGCTCCTACGAGCAGTACTTC	CASSFQGKSSYEQYF
TRBD1	TRBV10-2	-	TRBJ2-7	TGCGCCAGCAGTCCGGGACAGCTAATCCCCTACGAGCAGTACTTC	CASSPGQLIPYEQYF
-	TRBV6-1	-	TRBJ2-7	TGTGCCAGCCCGAGCCCAGGGATCTACGAGCAGTACTTC	CASPSPGIYEQYF